Detailed here is one T cell receptor beta chain. The data derive from a study of blood T cell repertoires in COVID-19. Whole-study context: Acute and convalescent COVID-19 specimens originated in the United States, Italy and Spain.

V shed 4 bases and J 8 bases; nucleotides not matched to a gene: 16. Germline V gives CDR1 KGHDR, CDR2 SFDVKD. This CDR3 has 17 residues. The data were produced by immunoSEQ multiplex PCR, yet TCRdb's version contains in-frame clones alone and is incomplete. The sample lists under 300,000 clones, under 95% occurring once. All enrollees were about 18 to 89 years old and from roughly 22 US areas. Assignment of participants to cohorts was predicated upon participant-reported clinical history. Donors in Cohort 3 counted as recovered after two negative PCRs, clearance, or symptom resolution. The genes are TRBV24-1 and TRBJ2-1; 7 nucleotides line up with TRBD1. The specimen was PBMCs or T cells enriched from blood (not recorded which). The source is a woman aged 18-30 years who had recovered from COVID-19. DNA for the CDR3: TGTGCCACCAGTGAACCACAAAAGACAGGGAATTATGATGAGCAGTTCTTC. Protein sequence: CATSEPQKTGNYDEQFF.